This T cell receptor (beta chain) is drawn from a study of cytomegalovirus exposure and HLA in healthy donors. Study-wide points: The study put roughly 160 TCR beta chains on its list as cytomegalovirus-associated.

Assay: immunoSEQ multiplex PCR; the TCRdb copy retains only in-frame clones and omits some. The table has 200,000 to 250,000 clones, around 78% seen once. In its sample, this clone was seen a few times. Its target is not known. This receptor was obtained from a woman in her late teens or twenties in good health and CMV-seronegative. Sequencing input: PBMCs.

The CDR3 DNA follows: TGTGCCAGCAGCGGCCTACAGGGGGCAGAGCAGTTCTTC. Protein: CASSGLQGAEQFF. The rearrangement uses TRBV9 and TRBJ2-1; 9 bases fit TRBD1. The CDR3 sequence is 13 residues long. The V gene's germline CDR1 is SGDLS and CDR2 YYNGEE. The trim removed 3 bases at V and 10 bases at J, leaving 5 bases unmatched.